This TCR beta chain was captured by sequencing in a study of shared clonotypes between healthy human individuals (TCRdb year 2020). Background for the entire study: The cohort included three men and a couple of women between 18 and 49 years of age. For each donor, CD4 naive and CD4 memory were each run on three plates, CD8 naive on two plates, and CD8 memory on one plate. To estimate repertoire size and how much clonotypes are shared between individuals, the study performed deep sequencing of blood TCR repertoires from about five healthy adults. To increase sequencing depth and limit assay-specific biases, different laboratories used diverse techniques to prepare libraries and sequence TCR repertoires. Leukapheresis yielded between about 0.9 and 9 billion PBMCs per donor.

Using the deep immunoSEQ assay, multiplex PCR amplified TCR CDR3 regions from genomic DNA. Genomic DNA extracted from each cell subset was distributed evenly over all wells of several immunoSEQ 96-well plates, and each plate served as one replicate. For sorted subsets, 150 to 200 ng genomic DNA, equal to 30,000 or so T cell genomes, was loaded into each replicate PCR. Purified libraries were quantified with a Qubit 3.0 fluorometer, sized on a Bioanalyzer 2100, and re-quantified with the KAPA Library Quantification kit. Every immunoSEQ 96-well plate was sequenced on a separate single-read 150-cycle Illumina NextSeq 550 flow cell. Under the source paper's analysis protocol: Because the immunoSEQ output held only junctional sequences and lacked quality scores, the filtering could not match the filtering applied to full-length reads. Sequences were annotated with PyIR, a Python wrapper for IgBLAST v1.9, using IMGT germline references to assign V/J genes and CDR3. Reads were filtered out if the reads had weak V/J assignments (E-value above 1e-6), no CDR3, stop codons, out-of-frame junctions, or ambiguous translated residues. V3J clonotypes were defined as sequences sharing the same inferred V gene, J gene, and CDR3 amino acid sequence. Percentage overlap between repertoires was calculated by dividing the number of shared unique clonotypes by the size of the smaller repertoire. Richness of each repertoire was evaluated using RTK rarefaction, the Chao1 estimator, and Recon v2.1 estimates of unobserved clonotypes. OLGA was used to compute generation probabilities for all TCRbeta clonotypes that the gDNA method yielded from four donors. The table comes from immuneACCESS by way of TCRdb, which keeps in-frame sequences with V and J called. Part of the clones is missing from these tables; in studies checked, under half for an unresolved V gene and the rest for unknown reasons. V, J and clone size were drawn from that table, and D and trimming were deduced from the DNA. The sample records about 1.5 million clones, under 99% of which are singletons. Jointly, the top ten make up about 0.42% of the sample.

As concerns this clone: Its antigen is unknown. The junction departs from germline at one end; a sequencing error may be responsible.

The CDR3 covers 19 residues, taking in both the cysteine and the phenylalanine. CDR3 DNA is the only sequence kept; it has 57 bases, read in frame from the first base. The germline V gene encodes CDR1 LNHDA and CDR2 SQIVND (reference sequence). The full study reports these points: Larger estimated clonotype richness was generally found for naive subsets than for memory subsets. Based on pairwise subsampling, the degree of clonotype sharing among donors was expected to be affected by sequencing depth. Even with the large sequencing depth, rarefaction of the sorted-subset datasets indicated that sequencing was incomplete. Around 5.4% of naive CD4, 3.5% of naive CD8, approximately 2% of memory CD4, and 0.4% of memory CD8 clonotypes were shared across four donors. Sampling was restricted to blood, and TCR repertoires in tissues likely differ from the TCR repertoires found in blood. Clonotypes shared by all four sorted-subset donors showed higher generation probabilities than non-shared clonotypes. The genetic and exposure-history diversity represented was limited by the small number of donors.

The donors were healthy, HIV-negative adults with no recently reported acute infections or vaccinations. Only Caucasian adults living in Nashville, Tennessee, USA were represented among the donors. CD4+ T cells were enriched by magnetic negative selection; naive cells were then positively selected on CD45RA, and the negative fraction formed the memory subset. Blood was obtained by leukapheresis, after which PBMCs were separated by Ficoll-Histopaque density gradient centrifugation and cryopreserved in liquid nitrogen vapor phase. Analytical flow cytometry was used to check the purity and quantity of every magnetically sorted T cell population. Genomic DNA was isolated from every sorted fraction and measured by UV absorbance on a Nanodrop 2000c.

The sequenced sample was naive CD4+ T cells sorted from blood. The meaning of the sample's cell subset or site label: CD45RA+ positively selected. The clonotype originates from a man aged 25-40 years in good health. The V gene is TRBV19 and the J gene is TRBJ1-5; the D region possibly corresponds to TRBD1 (5 bases align). In nucleotides, the sequence is TGTGCCAGCAGTATGAATATGTGGGGCCAAAGCTATAGCAATCAGCCCCAGCATTTT. It specifies CASSMNMWGQSYSNQPQHF.